The 21 T cell receptor beta chains reported below all come from one sample, sequenced in a study of cytomegalovirus exposure and HLA in healthy donors. PCR involved 60 Vbeta and 13 Jbeta primers. Data came from immunoSEQ multiplex PCR; TCRdb stores just in-frame clones and leaves some out. Among some 180,000 clones listed, over 75% were seen once. Sequenced sample: PBMCs. These receptors were taken from a girl under three years old in good health and CMV-seronegative.

The genes are TRBV9 and TRBJ1-1, with 7 bases aligning to TRBD1. The germline CDR1 and CDR2 sequences are SGDLS and YYNGEE. The CDR3 loop spans 17 amino acids. Losses at the gene ends were 4 bases for V and 6 bases for J; bases not matched to a gene: 18. In nucleotides, the CDR3 is TGTGCCAGCAGCAGTTTAGGCGCCCGACAGGGCCCCGCTGAAGCTTTCTTT. Amino acids: CASSSLGARQGPAEAFF.

The chain is built from TRBV7-9 and TRBJ2-5; 8 bases are shared with TRBD1. The CDR3 runs 13 residues. Germline V gene sequence: CDR1 SEHNR, CDR2 FQNEAQ (reference sequence). Germline trimming cut 7 bases from V and 3 bases from J; bases unmatched to any gene: 4. CDR3 nucleotides: TGTGCCAGCAACGGACAGGGAAAAGAGACCCAGTACTTC. Its translation is CASNGQGKETQYF.

This chain links TRBV29-1 with TRBJ2-2, with D possibly being TRBD2 (5 bases). Trimming pared 3 bases from V and 5 bases from J, leaving 7 bases between. The germline V gene encodes CDR1 SQVTM and CDR2 ANQGSEA. The length of the CDR3 is 12 residues. In nucleotides, the CDR3 is TGCAGCGTTGACGGGGAGACCGGGGAGCTGTTTTTT. It codes for CSVDGETGELFF.

CDR3 coding DNA: TGCGCCAGCAGCCCTGGACTAGCGGGAGGGGCAGAGACCCAGTACTTC. Amino acids: CASSPGLAGGAETQYF. The chain recombines TRBV5-1 with TRBJ2-5; 15 nucleotides line up with TRBD2. V dropped 4 bases and J dropped 4; count of bases not matched to a gene: 5. The CDR3 consists of 16 residues. CDR1 SGHRS and CDR2 YFSETQ come from the germline V gene.

V usage is TRBV6-5 and J usage is TRBJ2-7, with D possibly matching TRBD1 (6 bases). This CDR3 has 15 amino acids. The germline gives CDR1 MNHEY, CDR2 SVGAGI. V lost 0 bases and J 4 bases, leaving 13 bases between the germline ends. The CDR3 DNA sequence: TGTGCCAGCAGTTACTCGGCTACAGGGTCTTACGAGCAGTACTTC. Its protein is CASSYSATGSYEQYF.

The rearrangement joins TRBV7-8 to TRBJ1-1, with 7 nucleotides matching TRBD1. The CDR3 has 19 amino acids. V gave up 0 bases and J gave up 0 bases; unmatched junction bases: 13. Germline V gives CDR1 SGHVS, CDR2 FQNEAQ. The CDR3 DNA sequence: TGTGCCAGCAGCTTAGCCCGTGTCCGGGACAGCCGCATGAACACTGAAGCTTTCTTT. This sequence encodes CASSLARVRDSRMNTEAFF.

V is TRBV28 and J is TRBJ2-7; tentative D call: TRBD1 (6 bases). This CDR3 comprises 13 residues. CDR1 and CDR2 (germline): MDHEN, SYDVKM. Deletions cut 2 bases from V and 3 bases from J, with 8 bases between. CDR3 region: CASSLQGLYEQYF. In DNA form, the CDR3 reads TGTGCCAGCAGTTTACAGGGGCTCTACGAGCAGTACTTC.

The chain uses TRBV11-2 and TRBJ2-3, with TRBD1 matching over 7 bases. The CDR3 runs to 15 residues. The V gene end was trimmed by 2 bases and the J gene end by 2 bases; junction bases not matched to a gene: 4. Germline V gene sequence: CDR1 SGHAT, CDR2 FQNNGV. The CDR3: CASSLTGAHTDTQYF. CDR3 coding DNA: TGTGCCAGCAGCTTAACAGGGGCCCACACAGATACGCAGTATTTT.

The chain is built from TRBV19 and TRBJ2-5, with D perhaps matching TRBD2 (5 bases). The tail of the sequence fits TRBJ2-7 better, so the J call may be wrong. The CDR3 has 12 residues. In germline, CDR1 is LNHDA, CDR2 SQIVND (reference sequence). The CDR3 protein is CASRRDSYEQYF. CDR3 sequence (DNA): TGTGCCAGTAGGAGGGATTCCTACGAGCAGTACTTC.

Only one count was recorded for this clone. V usage is TRBV15 and J usage is TRBJ1-5; D is unresolved. Trimming took 6 bases from V and 0 from J, leaving 12 bases between them. The CDR3 is made up of 15 amino acids. The germline CDR1 and CDR2 sequences are LNHNV and YYDKDF (reference sequence). This chain's CDR3 is CATRNSPNSNQPQHF. The CDR3, as DNA: TGTGCCACCAGAAACAGCCCTAATAGCAATCAGCCCCAGCATTTT.

The chain has TRBV6-1 and TRBJ1-1, with TRBD1 identical over 8 bases. The germline V gene encodes CDR1 MNHNS and CDR2 SASEGT. V trimming: 6 bases; J trimming: 4 bases; junction bases outside the gene matches: 1. CDR3 size: 12 residues. The CDR3 DNA sequence: TGTGCCAGCAGCGACAGGGGCACTGAAGCTTTCTTT. Translation gives CASSDRGTEAFF.

This clone was counted between two and nine times. The chain is built from TRBV7-6 and TRBJ2-5, with 8 bases fitting TRBD2. CDR3 length: 16 residues. Germline lookup yields CDR1 SGHVS and CDR2 FNYEAQ. V was clipped by 1 base and J by 1 base; unmatched bases: 5. The CDR3 sequence is CASSLELAETQETQYF. The CDR3 bases are TGTGCCAGCAGCTTAGAACTAGCGGAGACCCAAGAGACCCAGTACTTC.

The chain carries TRBV4-3 and TRBJ1-2; no firm D call. V lost 0 bases, J lost 1 base, and 12 bases lay in between. CDR1 is LGHNA and CDR2 is YSLEER in the germline V gene. The CDR3 length is 16 residues. CDR3 coding DNA: TGCGCCAGCAGCCAAGAAAGGAGGAGAAGTAACTATGGCTACACCTTC. It encodes CASSQERRRSNYGYTF.

The chain uses TRBV19 and TRBJ2-7; unclear D gene. The germline CDR1 and CDR2 sequences are LNHDA and SQIVND (reference sequence). This CDR3 has 15 residues. Trimming shortened V by 3 bases and J by 3 bases, and 15 bases separated the two germline ends. CDR3 loop: CASSIIAMPIYEQYF. CDR3 coding DNA: TGTGCCAGTAGTATTATAGCTATGCCGATCTACGAGCAGTACTTC.

The V call is TRBV14, the J call TRBJ1-1; the D gene is possibly TRBD1 (5 bases). The CDR3 is 16 residues long. Germline V lookup: CDR1 SGHDN, CDR2 FVKESK. The germline V and J ends were trimmed by 3 bases and 1 base, with 15 bases remaining between them. The CDR3 bases are TGTGCCAGCAGCCAGTCTCCGGGACTCCCGAACACTGAAGCTTTCTTT. Translated: CASSQSPGLPNTEAFF.

This chain links TRBV5-1 with TRBJ1-1; TRBD1 aligns across 7 bases. The V and J ends lost 0 bases and 6 bases, in that order; junction bases with no gene match: 5. This CDR3 comprises 14 residues. Germline V CDR1 and CDR2: SGHRS, YFSETQ. The CDR3 nucleotides read TGCGCCAGCAGCTTGGAGGGCCAGGGGGCTGAAGCTTTCTTT. As protein: CASSLEGQGAEAFF.

The sample holds a few counts of this clone. This chain joins TRBV7-9 and TRBJ2-7; 7 nucleotides align to TRBD2. The V gene end was trimmed by 3 bases and the J gene end by 1 base; junction bases not matched to a gene: 6. The CDR3 covers 15 residues. Germline assignment: CDR1 SEHNR and CDR2 FQNEAQ (reference sequence). The CDR3 DNA follows: TGTGCCAGCAGCTTTTCTAGCGGACCTTCCTACGAGCAGTACTTC. Its protein product is CASSFSSGPSYEQYF.

V usage is TRBV7-9 and J usage is TRBJ2-5, with 8 bases fitting TRBD1. The CDR3 has 13 amino acids. Germline V gene data show CDR1 as SEHNR and CDR2 as FQNEAQ (reference sequence). V gave up 3 bases and J gave up 5 bases; unmatched junction bases: 2. The CDR3 loop is CASSFQGAETQYF. The CDR3 DNA sequence: TGTGCCAGCAGCTTTCAGGGGGCGGAGACCCAGTACTTC.

The gene calls are TRBV9 and TRBJ2-3, with 11 positions matching TRBD2. J was trimmed by 5 bases and V by 2 bases; bases with no gene match: 7. The CDR3 has 16 amino acids. The germline CDR1 and CDR2 sequences are SGDLS and YYNGEE. CDR3 bases: TGTGCCAGCAGCGTTGGGACTAGCGGAGCGGTAGATACGCAGTATTTT. Translating it yields CASSVGTSGAVDTQYF.

The chain employs TRBV18 and TRBJ2-5, with TRBD1 matching 8 bases. Germline V gene data show CDR1 as KGHSH and CDR2 as LQKENI. With V trimmed by 2 bases and J by 11 bases, 7 bases remained unmatched. This CDR3 is built from 13 residues. The CDR3 DNA sequence: TGTGCCAGCTCACCATACAGGGGGTGGGAGCAGTACTTC. This gives the protein CASSPYRGWEQYF.

CDR3 nucleotide sequence: TGTGCCAGCAGTGTAATTTCTGACAGAAGGGGGACCCAGTACTTC. As protein: CASSVISDRRGTQYF. J is TRBJ2-5 and V is TRBV6-1; maybe TRBD1 (5 bases). Per the germline V gene, CDR1 is MNHNS and CDR2 is SASEGT. The V end was cut by 4 bases, the J end by 7 bases, with 19 bases between. There are 15 residues in the CDR3.